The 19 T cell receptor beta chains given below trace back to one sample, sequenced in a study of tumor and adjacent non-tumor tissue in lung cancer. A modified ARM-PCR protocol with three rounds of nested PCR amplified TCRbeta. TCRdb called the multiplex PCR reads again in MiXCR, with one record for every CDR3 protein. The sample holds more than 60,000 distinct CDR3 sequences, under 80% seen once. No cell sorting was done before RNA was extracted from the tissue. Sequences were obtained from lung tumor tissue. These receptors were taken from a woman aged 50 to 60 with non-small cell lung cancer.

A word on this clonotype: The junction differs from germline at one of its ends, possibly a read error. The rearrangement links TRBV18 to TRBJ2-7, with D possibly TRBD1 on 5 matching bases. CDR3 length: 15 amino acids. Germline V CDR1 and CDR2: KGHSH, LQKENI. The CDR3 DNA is TGTGCCAGCTCACCATCCCCGGACAACTCCTATGAGCAGTACTTC. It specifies CASSPSPDNSYEQYF.

CDR3 sequence reads: CASSLIRQGGSEQYF. The CDR3 nucleotides are TGTGCCAGCAGTTTAATTAGACAGGGCGGGTCTGAGCAGTACTTC. The rearrangement joins TRBV12-3 or TRBV12-4 to TRBJ2-7; 7 nucleotides match TRBD1. The CDR3 length is 15 residues. The V segment lost 2 bases and the J segment 7 bases; nucleotides outside the gene matches: 11.

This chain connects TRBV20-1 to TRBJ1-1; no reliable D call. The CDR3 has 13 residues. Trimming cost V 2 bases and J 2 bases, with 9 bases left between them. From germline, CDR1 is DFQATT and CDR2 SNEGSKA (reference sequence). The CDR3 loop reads CSARMIVNTEAFF. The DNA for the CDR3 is TGCAGTGCTAGAATGATAGTTAACACTGAAGCTTTCTTT.

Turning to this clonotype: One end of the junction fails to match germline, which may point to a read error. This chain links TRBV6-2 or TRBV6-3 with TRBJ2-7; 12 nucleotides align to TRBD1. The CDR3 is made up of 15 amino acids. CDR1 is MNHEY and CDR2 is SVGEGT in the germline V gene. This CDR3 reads CTSKLPGQGANEQYF. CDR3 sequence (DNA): TGTACCAGCAAGCTACCGGGACAGGGGGCCAACGAGCAGTACTTC.

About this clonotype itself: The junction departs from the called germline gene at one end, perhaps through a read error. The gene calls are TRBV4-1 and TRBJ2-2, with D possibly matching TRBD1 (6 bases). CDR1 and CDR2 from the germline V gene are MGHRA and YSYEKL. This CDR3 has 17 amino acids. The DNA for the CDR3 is TGCGCCAGCAGCCCCTTGGGACACGGTGGTGGCACCGTGGAGCTGTTTTTT. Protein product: CASSPLGHGGGTVELFF.

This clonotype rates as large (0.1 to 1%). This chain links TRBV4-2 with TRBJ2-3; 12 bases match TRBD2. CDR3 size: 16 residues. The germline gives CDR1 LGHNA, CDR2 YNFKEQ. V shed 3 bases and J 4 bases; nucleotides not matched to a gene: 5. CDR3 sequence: CASSQDGLAGSDTQYF. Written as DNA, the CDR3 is TGTGCCAGCAGCCAGGACGGACTAGCGGGATCAGATACGCAGTATTTT.

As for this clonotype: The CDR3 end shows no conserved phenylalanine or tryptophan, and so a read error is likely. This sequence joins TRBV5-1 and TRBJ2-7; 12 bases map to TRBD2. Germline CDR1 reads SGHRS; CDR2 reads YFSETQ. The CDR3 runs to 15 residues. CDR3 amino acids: CPSRTSGISTYEQYY. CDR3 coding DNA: TGCCCCAGCCGGACTAGCGGGATCTCTACCTACGAGCAGTACTAC.

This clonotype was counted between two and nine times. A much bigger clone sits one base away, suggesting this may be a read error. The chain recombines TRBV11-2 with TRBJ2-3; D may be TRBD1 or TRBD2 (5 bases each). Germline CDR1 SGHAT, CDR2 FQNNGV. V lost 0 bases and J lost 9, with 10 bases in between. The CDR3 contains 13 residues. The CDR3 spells CASSLEGRGTQYF. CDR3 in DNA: TGTGCCAGCAGCTTAGAGGGTCGGGGCACGCAGTATTTT.

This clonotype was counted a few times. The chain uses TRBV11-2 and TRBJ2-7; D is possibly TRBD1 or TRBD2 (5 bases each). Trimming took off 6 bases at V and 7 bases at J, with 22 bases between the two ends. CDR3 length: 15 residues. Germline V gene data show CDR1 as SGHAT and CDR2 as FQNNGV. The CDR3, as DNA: TGTGCCAGCAGTTTAACGTGGGGGAGCTCCCATGAGCAGTACTTC. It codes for CASSLTWGSSHEQYF.

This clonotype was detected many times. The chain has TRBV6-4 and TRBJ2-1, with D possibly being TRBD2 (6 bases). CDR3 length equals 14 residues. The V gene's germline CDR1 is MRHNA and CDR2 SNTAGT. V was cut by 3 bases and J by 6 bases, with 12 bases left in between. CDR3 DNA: TGTGCCAGCAGTGAGAGGCGGGATGGCAATGAGCAGTTCTTC. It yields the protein CASSERRDGNEQFF.

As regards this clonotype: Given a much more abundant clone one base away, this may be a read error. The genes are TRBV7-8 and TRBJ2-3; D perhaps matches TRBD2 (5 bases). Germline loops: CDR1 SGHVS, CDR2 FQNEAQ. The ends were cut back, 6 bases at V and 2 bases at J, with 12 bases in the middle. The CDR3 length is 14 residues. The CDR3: CASRPLAPTDTQYF. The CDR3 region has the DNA TGTGCCAGCAGGCCCCTAGCCCCCACAGATACGCAGTATTTT.

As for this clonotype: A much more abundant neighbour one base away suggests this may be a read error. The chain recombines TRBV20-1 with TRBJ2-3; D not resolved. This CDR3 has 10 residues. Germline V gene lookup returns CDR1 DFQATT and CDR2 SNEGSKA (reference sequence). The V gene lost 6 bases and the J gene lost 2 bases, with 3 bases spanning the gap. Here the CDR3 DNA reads TGCAGTGCAAACACAGATACGCAGTATTTT. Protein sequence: CSANTDTQYF.

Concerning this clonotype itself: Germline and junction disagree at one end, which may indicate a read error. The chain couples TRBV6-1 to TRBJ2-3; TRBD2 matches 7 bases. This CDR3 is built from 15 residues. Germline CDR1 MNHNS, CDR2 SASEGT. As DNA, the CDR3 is TGTGCCAGCAGTGAATTAACGGGAGGCACAGATACACAGTATTTT. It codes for CASSELTGGTDTQYF.

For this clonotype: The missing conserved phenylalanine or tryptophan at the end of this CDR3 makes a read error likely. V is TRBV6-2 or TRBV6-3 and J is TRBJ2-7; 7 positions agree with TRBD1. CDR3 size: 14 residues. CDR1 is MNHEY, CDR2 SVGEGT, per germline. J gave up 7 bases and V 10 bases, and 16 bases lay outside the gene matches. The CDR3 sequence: CANTTGALIGEQYI. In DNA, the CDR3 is TGTGCCAACACCACAGGGGCCTTAATAGGAGAGCAGTACATC.

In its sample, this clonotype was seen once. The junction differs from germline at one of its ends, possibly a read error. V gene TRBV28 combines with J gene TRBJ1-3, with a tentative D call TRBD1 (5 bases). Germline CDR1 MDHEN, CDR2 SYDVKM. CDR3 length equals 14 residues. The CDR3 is CASRGGFSGNTTHF. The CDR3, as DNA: TGTGCCAGCAGGGGGGGATTCTCTGGAAACACCACACATTTT.

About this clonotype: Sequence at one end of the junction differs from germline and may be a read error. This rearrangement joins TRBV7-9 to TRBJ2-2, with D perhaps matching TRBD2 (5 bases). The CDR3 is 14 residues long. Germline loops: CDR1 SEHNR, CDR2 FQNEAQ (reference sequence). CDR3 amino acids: CASGLNPNTGELFF. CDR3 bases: TGTGCCAGCGGCTTAAACCCGAACACCGGGGAGCTGTTTTTC.

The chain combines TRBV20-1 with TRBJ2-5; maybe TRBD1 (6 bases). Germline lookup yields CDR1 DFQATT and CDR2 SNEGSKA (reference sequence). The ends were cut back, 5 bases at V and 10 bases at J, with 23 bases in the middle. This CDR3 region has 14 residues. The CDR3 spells CSAPQEGTKEVQYF. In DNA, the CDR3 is TGCAGTGCTCCCCAGGAAGGGACAAAAGAGGTCCAGTACTTC.

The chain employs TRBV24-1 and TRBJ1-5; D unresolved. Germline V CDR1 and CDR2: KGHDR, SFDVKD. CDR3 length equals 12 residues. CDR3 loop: CTISDYDQPQHF. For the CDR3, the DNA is TGTACCATCAGTGATTACGATCAGCCCCAGCATTTT.

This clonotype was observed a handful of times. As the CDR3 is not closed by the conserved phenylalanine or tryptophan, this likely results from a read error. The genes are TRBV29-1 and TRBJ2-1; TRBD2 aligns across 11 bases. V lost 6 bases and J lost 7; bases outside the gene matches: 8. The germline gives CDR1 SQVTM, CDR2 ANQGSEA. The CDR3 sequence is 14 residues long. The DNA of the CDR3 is TGCAGCGTCGAGGAATTAGCGGGAGGGAATGAGCAGTTCATC. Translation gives CSVEELAGGNEQFI.